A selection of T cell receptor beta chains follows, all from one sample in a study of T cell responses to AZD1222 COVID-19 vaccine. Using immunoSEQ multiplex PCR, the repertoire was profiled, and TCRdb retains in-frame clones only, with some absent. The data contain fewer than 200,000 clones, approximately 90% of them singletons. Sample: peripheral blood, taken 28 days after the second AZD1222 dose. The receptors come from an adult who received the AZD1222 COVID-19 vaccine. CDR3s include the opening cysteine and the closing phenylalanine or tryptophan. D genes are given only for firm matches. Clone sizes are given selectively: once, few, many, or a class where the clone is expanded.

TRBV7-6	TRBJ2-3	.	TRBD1	TGTGCCAGCAGCTTGAGTCGGGACAGGGTGACAGATACGCAGTATTTT	CASSLSRDRVTDTQYF
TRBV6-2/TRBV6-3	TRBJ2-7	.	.	TGTGCCAGCAGTGACGTCGGCTGGTCCTACGAGCAGTACTTC	CASSDVGWSYEQYF
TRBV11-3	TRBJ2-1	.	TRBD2	TGTGCCAGCAGCTTTAGCGGGAGTCGTGAGCAGTTCTTC	CASSFSGSREQFF
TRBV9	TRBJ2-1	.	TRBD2	TGTGCCACCAGGGCTAGCGGGAGCAATGAGCAGTTCTTC	CATRASGSNEQFF
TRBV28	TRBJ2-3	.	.	TGTGCCAGCAGTCCCCGAGATACGCAGTATTTT	CASSPRDTQYF
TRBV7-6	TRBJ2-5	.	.	TGTGCCAGCAGCGCGGGACAAATTGGTACCCAGTACTTC	CASSAGQIGTQYF
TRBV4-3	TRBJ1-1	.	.	TGCGCCAGCAGCCAAGATCTAGCGAACACTGAAGCTTTCTTT	CASSQDLANTEAFF
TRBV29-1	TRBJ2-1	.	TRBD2	TGCAGCGTTGGCCGGGGTCTAGCGGGTTACAATGAGCAGTTCTTC	CSVGRGLAGYNEQFF
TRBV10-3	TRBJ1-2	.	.	TGTGCCATCAGTGAAAACCGGGGCTATGGCTACACCTTC	CAISENRGYGYTF
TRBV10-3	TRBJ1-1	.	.	TGTGCCATCAGTGAGCCCCCCGGGGGGGCGAACACTGAAGCTTTCTTT	CAISEPPGGANTEAFF
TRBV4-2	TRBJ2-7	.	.	TGTGCCAGCAGCCAAGAAAGGAACAGAAACTACGAGCAGTACTTC	CASSQERNRNYEQYF
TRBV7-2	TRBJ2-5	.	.	TGTGCCAGCAGCCAGGGGGGGGGCGAGACCCAGTACTTC	CASSQGGGETQYF
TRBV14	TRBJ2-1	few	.	TGTGCCAGCAGCCAAGATCGGGACTGGCTGGGGCGGAATGAGCAGTTCTTC	CASSQDRDWLGRNEQFF
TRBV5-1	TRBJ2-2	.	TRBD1	TGCGCCAGCAGCTTGGCCTTGACAGGGGGCGACACCGGGGAGCTGTTTTTT	CASSLALTGGDTGELFF
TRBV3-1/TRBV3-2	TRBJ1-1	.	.	TGTGCCATATCCCTAGGGAGCAGTCCGGCCACTGAAGCTTTCTTT	CAISLGSSPATEAFF
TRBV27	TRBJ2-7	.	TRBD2	TGTGCCAGCAGTTTTCTAGCGGGAGGGAAGCGCTACGAGCAGTACTTC	CASSFLAGGKRYEQYF
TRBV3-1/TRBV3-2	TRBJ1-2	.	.	TGTGCCAGCAGCCCAGGACCGGTAGGCCTTCTGAACTATGGCTACACCTTC	CASSPGPVGLLNYGYTF
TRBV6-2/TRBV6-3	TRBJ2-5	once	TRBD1	TGTGCCAGCAGTTCCAATACCGGGACAGGGGGCTTAGAGACCCAGTACTTC	CASSSNTGTGGLETQYF
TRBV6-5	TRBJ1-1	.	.	TGTGCCAGCACCGCGAGGAACACTGAAGCTTTCTTT	CASTARNTEAFF
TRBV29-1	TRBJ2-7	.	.	TGCAGCGTCGACCGGGCCGGGGAGCAGTACTTC	CSVDRAGEQYF
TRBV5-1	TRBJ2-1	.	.	TGCGCCAGTTCCCTTATGGGAGGCTCCTACAATGAGCAGTTCTTC	CASSLMGGSYNEQFF
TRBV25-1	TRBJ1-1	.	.	TGTGCCAGCGTTGGGTGGACTGAAGCTTTCTTT	CASVGWTEAFF
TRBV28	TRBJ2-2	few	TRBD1	TGTGCCAGCAGTCCCTACGGACAGGGGGCCGGCGGGGAGCTGTTTTTT	CASSPYGQGAGGELFF
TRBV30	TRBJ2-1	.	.	TGTGCCTGGATAGGAGAAGGGGGGTACAATGAGCAGTTCTTC	CAWIGEGGYNEQFF
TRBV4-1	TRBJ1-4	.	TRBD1	TGCGCCAGCAGCCAAAGTGCTGATTCGGGGACAGGGTATGAAAAACTGTTTTTT	CASSQSADSGTGYEKLFF
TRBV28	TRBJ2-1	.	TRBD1	TGTGCCAGCAGATCGGGACAGCTTCGAGGTGAGCAGTTCTTC	CASRSGQLRGEQFF
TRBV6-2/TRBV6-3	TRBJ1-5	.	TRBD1	TGTGCCAGCAGTGCACAGGGGGCGCATCAGCCCCAGCATTTT	CASSAQGAHQPQHF
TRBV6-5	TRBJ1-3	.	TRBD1	TGTGCCAGCAAGCAGGGGGCCTCTGGAAACACCATATATTTT	CASKQGASGNTIYF
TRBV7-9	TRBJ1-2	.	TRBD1	TGTGCCAGCAGCTCGGGACAGGGGGCCGAGGGCTACACCTTC	CASSSGQGAEGYTF
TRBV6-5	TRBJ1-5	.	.	TGTGCCAGCAGTTACCTAGGTGGTATGAATCAGCCCCAGCATTTT	CASSYLGGMNQPQHF
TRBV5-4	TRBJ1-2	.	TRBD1	TGTGCCAGCAGCTTCGGGGACAGGGCCTATGGCTACACCTTC	CASSFGDRAYGYTF
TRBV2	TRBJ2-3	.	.	TGTGCCAGCAGTGTACAGAAATCTAGCACAGATACGCAGTATTTT	CASSVQKSSTDTQYF
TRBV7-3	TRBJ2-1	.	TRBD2	TGTGCCAGCAGTTCCGGGACTAGCGGGAGCGATGAGCAGTTCTTC	CASSSGTSGSDEQFF
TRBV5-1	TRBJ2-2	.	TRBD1	TGCGCCAGCAGCTTTGCCGGGACAGGGGACACCGGGGAGCTGTTTTTT	CASSFAGTGDTGELFF
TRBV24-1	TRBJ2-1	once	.	TGTGCCACCACACAGGGTTTCAACAATGAGCAGTTCTTC	CATTQGFNNEQFF
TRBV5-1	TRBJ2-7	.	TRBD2	TGCGCCAGCAGCCCCGGGACGTGGGAGGGGGAGCAGTACTTC	CASSPGTWEGEQYF
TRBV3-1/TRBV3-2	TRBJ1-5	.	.	TGTGCCAGCAGCCAATCGTCGGGGAGGGGAAATCAGCCCCAGCATTTT	CASSQSSGRGNQPQHF
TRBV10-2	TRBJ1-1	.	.	TGCGCCAGCAGTGAGTCGGTTCGGCGTACTGAAGCTTTCTTT	CASSESVRRTEAFF
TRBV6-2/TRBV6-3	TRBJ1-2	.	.	TGTGCCAGCAGTTTTGGCCTCTATGGCTACACCTTC	CASSFGLYGYTF
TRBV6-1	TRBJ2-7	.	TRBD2	TGTGCCAGCAATGAGCGGGAGGGCCCCGCAGTCCCCTACGAGCAGTACTTC	CASNEREGPAVPYEQYF
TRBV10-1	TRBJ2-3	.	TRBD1	TGCGCCAGCTATCGAGGCAGGGGGCGCTCAGATACGCAGTATTTT	CASYRGRGRSDTQYF
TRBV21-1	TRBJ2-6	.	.	TGTGCCGTTCCAGCAGGTTCACTCTTCTCTGGGGCCAACGTCCTGACTTTC	CAVPAGSLFSGANVLTF
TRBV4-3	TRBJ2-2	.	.	TGCGCCAGCAGCCAAGCCCCCGGGGAGCTGTTTTTT	CASSQAPGELFF
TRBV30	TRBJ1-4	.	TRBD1	TGTGCCTGGAGTTATCAGGGGGGTGAAAAACTGTTTTTT	CAWSYQGGEKLFF
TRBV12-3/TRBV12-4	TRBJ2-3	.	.	TGTGCCAGCAGCACCGGGGAAGCAGATACGCAGTATTTT	CASSTGEADTQYF
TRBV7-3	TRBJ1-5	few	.	TGTGCCAGCAGCTTAGCCCAGGGTAATCAGCCCCAGCATTTT	CASSLAQGNQPQHF
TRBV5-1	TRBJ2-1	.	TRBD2	TGCGCCAGCAGCTTGACTAGCGGGACGAATTTTGAGCAGTTCTTC	CASSLTSGTNFEQFF
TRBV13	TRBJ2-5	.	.	TGTGCCAGCAGCCCCTTTTCGGCTAGCCAGGTAGAGACCCAGTACTTC	CASSPFSASQVETQYF
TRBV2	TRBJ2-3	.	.	TGTGCCAGCAGTGAAATAACGGCAAGCACAGATACGCAGTATTTT	CASSEITASTDTQYF
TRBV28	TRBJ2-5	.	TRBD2	TGTGCCAGCAGTCTCCGCGGGAGCCTTGGAGAGACCCAGTACTTC	CASSLRGSLGETQYF
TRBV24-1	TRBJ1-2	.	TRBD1	TGTGCCACCAGTGATCCCACAGGGGGCGGCTATGGCTACACCTTC	CATSDPTGGGYGYTF
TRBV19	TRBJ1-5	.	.	TGTGCCAGTAGTCCCCGGGACGGGTCAGCCCAGCATTTT	CASSPRDGSAQHF
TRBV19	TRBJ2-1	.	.	TGTGCCAGTAGTATCCTGGGCGGGGCTTCCTACAATGAGCAGTTCTTC	CASSILGGASYNEQFF